This T cell receptor (beta chain) was captured by sequencing in a study of blood T cell repertoires in COVID-19. Study as a whole: Both acute and convalescent COVID-19 samples were obtained from the United States, Italy and Spain. From T cells, B-cell-depleted T cells, or PBMCs came the material, which was cDNA or gDNA.

In germline, CDR1 is SGHNT, CDR2 YYREEE (reference sequence). V was clipped by 0 bases and J by 5 bases; unmatched bases: 4. The CDR3 is made up of 14 amino acids. Original processing notes: Amplification with reference gene primers provided the estimates of nucleated cell counts. Profiling relied on immunoSEQ multiplex PCR, and the TCRdb table lists in-frame clones only, not all of them. Clone size and V and J calls were adopted from that table, with D and trimming inferred from the DNA. Among 170,000 or so clones listed, 75% to 90% were seen once. The specimen was peripheral blood. The receptor's source is a woman aged 70 to 79 with COVID-19, enrolled during active disease. The V gene is TRBV5-4, the J gene TRBJ1-2; 7 nucleotides agree with TRBD1. CDR3 in DNA: TGTGCCAGCAGCTTGGAAGGGGGCAGTTATGGCTACACCTTC. It codes for CASSLEGGSYGYTF.